Shown below are 3 T cell receptor beta chains from a single sample sequenced in a study of shared clonotypes between healthy human individuals. This table comes from immunoSEQ multiplex PCR, and its TCRdb copy is limited to in-frame clones, with some not included. The sample holds approximately 320,000 clones, approximately 79% seen once. The material sequenced was memory CD4+ T cells sorted from blood. Stated subset: CD45RA-negative fraction. The receptors were sampled from a man aged 30 to 39 in good health.

The rearrangement links TRBV9 to TRBJ2-1, with 9 bases fitting TRBD1. CDR3 size: 14 residues. V dropped 4 bases and J dropped 5; count of bases not matched to a gene: 4. CDR1 is SGDLS, CDR2 YYNGEE, per germline. The CDR3 here is CASSSTGGNNEQFF. The CDR3 bases are TGTGCCAGCAGCTCGACAGGGGGGAACAATGAGCAGTTCTTC.

This chain connects TRBV5-1 to TRBJ2-3; TRBD2 aligns across 8 bases. The germline gives CDR1 SGHRS, CDR2 YFSETQ. The trim removed 4 bases at V and 2 bases at J, leaving 9 bases unmatched. The CDR3 consists of 16 residues. CDR3 residues: CASSRSSGLSTDTQYF. DNA of the CDR3: TGCGCCAGCAGCCGGTCTAGCGGGCTCTCCACAGATACGCAGTATTTT.

This chain links TRBV10-3 with TRBJ2-7, with TRBD1 identical over 8 bases. The V gene end was trimmed by 3 bases and the J gene end by 1 base; junction bases not matched to a gene: 14. Germline CDR1 reads ENHRY; CDR2 reads SYGVKD. The CDR3 spans 18 residues. The CDR3 DNA sequence: TGTGCCATCAGTGACGGAGCCGACAGGGGTCCCATATCCTACGAGCAGTACTTC. This encodes CAISDGADRGPISYEQYF.